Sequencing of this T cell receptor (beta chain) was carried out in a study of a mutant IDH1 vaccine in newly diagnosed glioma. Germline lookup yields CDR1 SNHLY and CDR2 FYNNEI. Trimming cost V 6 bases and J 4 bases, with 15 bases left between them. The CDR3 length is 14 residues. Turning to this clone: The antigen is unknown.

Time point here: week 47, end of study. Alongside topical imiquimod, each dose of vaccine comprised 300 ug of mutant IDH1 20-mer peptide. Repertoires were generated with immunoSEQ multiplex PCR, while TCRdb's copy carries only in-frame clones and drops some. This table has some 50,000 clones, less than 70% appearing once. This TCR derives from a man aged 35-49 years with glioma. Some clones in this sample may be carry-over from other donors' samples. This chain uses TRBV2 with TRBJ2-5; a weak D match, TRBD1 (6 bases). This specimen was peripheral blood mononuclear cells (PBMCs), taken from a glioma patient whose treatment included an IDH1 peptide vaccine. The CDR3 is CASSPTGQGETQYF. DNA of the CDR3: TGTGCCAGCAGCCCGACAGGCCAAGGAGAGACCCAGTACTTC.